Listed below are T cell receptor beta chains from one sample, sequenced in a study of blood T cell repertoires in COVID-19. Repertoires were generated with immunoSEQ multiplex PCR, while TCRdb's copy carries only in-frame clones and drops some. The sample has about 200,000 clones; roughly 84% are singletons. The sequenced sample was peripheral blood. These receptors were collected from a man over 45 with COVID-19, enrolled during active disease. Each CDR3 is given with its conserved first and last residue. D genes are given only for firm matches. Only part of the rows carry a size: once, few, many, or a class if the clone is expanded.

>NA|TRBJ2-7|TRBV19|NA
TGTGCCAGTAGTTCCCTGGGACTCCCCTACGAGCAGTACTTC
CASSSLGLPYEQYF
>NA|TRBJ2-7|TRBV6-5|TRBD1
TGTGCCAGCAGTCCCGGGACAGGCCAGAGGCAGTACTTC
CASSPGTGQRQYF
>NA|TRBJ2-7|TRBV4-1|TRBD1
TGCGCCAGCAGCCACGCTGCCGCCGGGACAGCCTCCTACGAGCAGTACTTC
CASSHAAAGTASYEQYF
>once|TRBJ2-5|TRBV6-1|TRBD2
TGTGCCAGCAGTGAAGGACTAGCGGGAGGAGTTGAGACCCAGTACTTC
CASSEGLAGGVETQYF
>NA|TRBJ1-2|TRBV28|NA
TGTGCCAGCAGTTTACGGGGTAATGTGGAGTATGGCTACACCTTC
CASSLRGNVEYGYTF
>NA|TRBJ2-7|TRBV18|TRBD1
TGTGCCAGCTCACCCGCGACAGGGTGGGACGAGCAGTACTTC
CASSPATGWDEQYF
>NA|TRBJ2-7|TRBV19|TRBD1
TGTGCCAGTAGACACCGGGACAGCAACCCTACCGAGCAGTACTTC
CASRHRDSNPTEQYF
>NA|TRBJ2-1|TRBV24-1|NA
TGTGCCACCAGTGTAAATGAGCAGTTCTTC
CATSVNEQFF
>NA|TRBJ1-3|TRBV5-1|NA
TGCGCCAGCAGCCGGGACACTGGAAACACCATATATTTT
CASSRDTGNTIYF
>NA|TRBJ2-7|TRBV4-2|NA
TGTGCCAGCAGCCAGACTAACTACGAGCAGTACTTC
CASSQTNYEQYF
>NA|TRBJ2-3|TRBV2|TRBD2
TGTGCCAGCAGTGAAAATAGCGGGGCAGCAGATACGCAGTATTTT
CASSENSGAADTQYF
>NA|TRBJ1-4|TRBV30|NA
TGTGCCTGGAGTCCGGGACACTTATTTGCAACTAATGAAAAACTGTTTTTT
CAWSPGHLFATNEKLFF
>NA|TRBJ1-6|TRBV18|TRBD1
TGTGCCAGCTCACCTCAAGGACAGGGGAATAATTCACCCCTCCACTTT
CASSPQGQGNNSPLHF
>NA|TRBJ1-1|TRBV30|TRBD1
TGTGCCTGGAACCGACGGACAGGGGAGGGCACTGAAGCTTTCTTT
CAWNRRTGEGTEAFF
>NA|TRBJ1-2|TRBV2|TRBD1
TGTGCCAGCAGTGACACAGGGGGAGGTGGCTACACCTTC
CASSDTGGGGYTF
>NA|TRBJ2-5|TRBV18|NA
TGTGCCAGCTCCCTTAGTCTTACGGACCAAGAGACCCAGTACTTC
CASSLSLTDQETQYF
>NA|TRBJ2-5|TRBV5-1|TRBD2
TGCGCCAGCAGCCCCCGGACTAGCGGGGTCCAAGAGACCCAGTACTTC
CASSPRTSGVQETQYF
>NA|TRBJ2-7|TRBV5-1|NA
TGCGCCAGCAGCCACAGGGGAGGCTACGAGCAGTACTTC
CASSHRGGYEQYF
>NA|TRBJ2-6|TRBV3-1/TRBV3-2|NA
TGTGCCAGCAGCCAACTCTCTGGGGCCAACGTCCTGACTTTC
CASSQLSGANVLTF
>once|TRBJ1-1|TRBV11-1|TRBD1
TGTGCCAGCAACAAGCCGGGGACAGGGTCTGAAGCTTTCTTT
CASNKPGTGSEAFF
>NA|TRBJ2-2|TRBV6-5|TRBD2
TGTGCCAGCAGTTACTCGTCGGGACTAGCAGTCGGGGAGCTGTTTTTT
CASSYSSGLAVGELFF
>NA|TRBJ2-2|TRBV27|NA
TGTGCCAGTACTCGGCAGGGCGGATGGGACACCGGGGAGCTGTTTTTT
CASTRQGGWDTGELFF
>NA|TRBJ1-5|TRBV28|NA
TGTGCCAGCAGTTTTTCCGGGGGAAGTACTCAGCCCCAGCATTTT
CASSFSGGSTQPQHF
>few|TRBJ2-7|TRBV27|NA
TGTGCCAGCAGTTTGACCCAAAACGCAGGGGAGCAGTACTTC
CASSLTQNAGEQYF
>NA|TRBJ2-1|TRBV2|NA
TGTGCCAGCATCAGCGAGTCAGGGGACAATGAGCAGTTCTTC
CASISESGDNEQFF
>once|TRBJ1-2|TRBV19|TRBD1
TGTGCCAGTAGTAACCTTGGGACAGCTTATGGCTACACCTTC
CASSNLGTAYGYTF
>few|TRBJ2-7|TRBV6-5|NA
TGTGCCAGCAGTTCATACTATGAGCAGTACTTC
CASSSYYEQYF
>NA|TRBJ2-4|TRBV5-1|NA
TGCGCCAGCAGCTTCGGACAAGGAACGGACATTCAGTACTTC
CASSFGQGTDIQYF
>NA|TRBJ2-6|TRBV19|NA
TGTGCCAGTAGTCCGCGGCTGCCCTCTGGGGCCAACGTCCTGACTTTC
CASSPRLPSGANVLTF
>NA|TRBJ2-3|TRBV5-4|NA
TGTGCCAGCAGCCCACGGACAGCAGATACGCAGTATTTT
CASSPRTADTQYF
>NA|TRBJ1-5|TRBV19|TRBD1
TGTGCCAGGCGCAGGGGACAGGTGACCTATAGCAATCAGCCCCAGCATTTT
CARRRGQVTYSNQPQHF
>NA|TRBJ1-6|TRBV19|TRBD1
TGTGCCAGTAGTAAACAGGGGATGATCTCACCCCTCCACTTT
CASSKQGMISPLHF
>NA|TRBJ2-3|TRBV7-7|NA
TGTGCTAGCAGCCCAACCGGGGATACGCAGTATTTT
CASSPTGDTQYF
>NA|TRBJ2-7|TRBV18|TRBD2
TGTGCCAGCTCACCTATCCAACTAGCGGGAGTTTTGTACGAGCAGTACTTC
CASSPIQLAGVLYEQYF